Following are 21 T cell receptor beta chains from one sample sequenced in a study of shared clonotypes between healthy human individuals. Libraries were prepared by immunoSEQ multiplex PCR; TCRdb keeps only in-frame clonotypes and omits some of them. Here the sample spans 2 million to 2.5 million clones, under 95% being singletons. The sequenced sample was naive CD4+ T cells from PBMCs. Subset defined: CD45RA+ positively selected. Receptors originate from a man between 18 and 35 years old in good health. Some clones in this sample may be carry-over from other donors' samples.

The chain joins TRBV6-6 to TRBJ2-7, with D perhaps TRBD1 (6 bases). CDR3 size: 14 residues. Between the trimmed V and J ends, which lost 4 bases and 4 bases, there was a span of 14 bases. In germline, CDR1 is MNHNY, CDR2 SVGAGI (reference sequence). The DNA for the CDR3 is TGTGCCAGCAGTTCCTATGGACAGAATTACGAGCAGTACTTC. It is translated as CASSSYGQNYEQYF.

This chain connects TRBV6-5 to TRBJ2-5; D is uncertain. The CDR3 has 13 amino acids. Trimming cost V 5 bases and J 0 bases, with 7 bases left between them. The germline CDR1 and CDR2 sequences are MNHEY and SVGAGI. In DNA, the CDR3 is TGTGCCAGCAGTCGACGGTACCAAGAGACCCAGTACTTC. Protein sequence: CASSRRYQETQYF.

This chain links TRBV9 with TRBJ1-2; TRBD1 is a possible D gene (6 bases). Trimming took 0 bases from V and 8 from J, leaving 20 bases between them. The CDR3 is 16 residues long. Germline loops: CDR1 SGDLS, CDR2 YYNGEE. Written as DNA, the CDR3 is TGTGCCAGCAGCGTAGCTACGTATGGGGGGGCGCGCGGCTACACCTTC. Its translation: CASSVATYGGARGYTF.

The chain combines TRBV28 with TRBJ1-2; TRBD1 might be the D (6 bases). The V gene lost 5 bases and the J gene lost 8 bases, with 15 bases spanning the gap. The CDR3 sequence is 13 residues long. Looked up from germline, CDR1 is MDHEN and CDR2 is SYDVKM. CDR3 bases: TGTGCCAGCAGTATGATCACAGGGCCGGGCTACACCTTC. The encoded protein is CASSMITGPGYTF.

The CDR3 region is CASSLISANEQFF. CDR3 nucleotide sequence: TGCGCCAGCAGCTTGATTAGTGCTAATGAGCAGTTCTTC. The gene calls are TRBV5-1 and TRBJ2-1, with D hard to call. Trimming cost V 1 base and J 7 bases, with 9 bases left between them. There are 13 residues in the CDR3. CDR1 is SGHRS and CDR2 is YFSETQ in the germline V gene.

In nucleotides, the CDR3 is TGTGCCAGCAGCCCCCAGGGCAGGGGGCATGTTGCAACTAATGAAAAACTGTTTTTT. It codes for CASSPQGRGHVATNEKLFF. This chain connects TRBV11-2 to TRBJ1-4; TRBD1 matches at 8 bases. The CDR3 has 19 amino acids. V shed 5 bases and J 0 bases; nucleotides not matched to a gene: 14. In germline, CDR1 is SGHAT, CDR2 FQNNGV.

This rearrangement joins TRBV28 to TRBJ2-2; no clear D. The CDR3 length is 12 residues. Trimming removed 7 bases at V and 8 bases at J, with 11 bases between. Germline V lookup: CDR1 MDHEN, CDR2 SYDVKM. In DNA, the CDR3 is TGTGCCAGCACCGTAGCCCGTGGGGAGCTGTTTTTT. Residues: CASTVARGELFF. The full variable domain, rest sourced from reference TRBV28 and TRBJ2-2, is DVKVTQSSRYLVKRTGEKVFLECVQDMDHENMFWYRQDPGLGLRLIYFSYDVKMKEKGDIPEGYSVSREKKERFSLILESASTNQTSMYLCASTVARGELFFGEGSRLTVL.

The rearrangement links TRBV5-1 to TRBJ1-3; unclear D gene. Germline V gives CDR1 SGHRS, CDR2 YFSETQ. V lost 0 bases to trimming and J lost 0 bases, with 10 bases between them. The CDR3 has 16 residues. The CDR3 sequence is CASSLGGTHSGNTIYF. The CDR3 bases are TGCGCCAGCAGCTTGGGCGGAACCCACTCTGGAAACACCATATATTTT. The full variable domain, rest sourced from reference TRBV5-1 and TRBJ1-3, is KAGVTQTPRYLIKTRGQQVTLSCSPISGHRSVSWYQQTPGQGLQFLFEYFSETQRNKGNFPGRFSGRQFSNSRSEMNVSTLELGDSALYLCASSLGGTHSGNTIYFGEGSWLTVV.

A note on this clone: Within the sample, other DNA sequences also encode this same CDR3. The chain carries TRBV18 and TRBJ1-4; D gene unclear. The ends were cut back, 2 bases at V and 3 bases at J, with 7 bases in the middle. The germline CDR1 and CDR2 sequences are KGHSH and LQKENI. The CDR3 length is 14 residues. DNA of the CDR3: TGTGCCAGCTCACCAACTGGGGCTAATGAAAAACTGTTTTTT. Its protein product is CASSPTGANEKLFF.

The chain employs TRBV19 and TRBJ1-4, with D maybe TRBD1 (6 bases). CDR3 length: 11 amino acids. The germline V gene has CDR1 LNHDA and CDR2 SQIVND (reference sequence). V was cut by 4 bases and J by 14 bases, with 11 bases left in between. CDR3 coding DNA: TGTGCCAGTAGTACGGGGACAAAGCTGTTTTTT. It specifies CASSTGTKLFF.

The chain joins TRBV9 to TRBJ1-1; a weak D match, TRBD1 (5 bases). The CDR3 is made up of 15 amino acids. Germline loops: CDR1 SGDLS, CDR2 YYNGEE. Trimming shortened V by 3 bases and J by 4 bases, and 16 bases separated the two germline ends. CDR3 DNA sequence: TGTGCCAGCAGCGCCCAAGGGGCGGTGGGCACTGAAGCTTTCTTT. Translated, it gives CASSAQGAVGTEAFF.

A few counts support this clone. The V and J genes are TRBV27 and TRBJ1-5; D gene unclear. The CDR3 is 13 amino acids. Trimming cost V 6 bases and J 6 bases, with 12 bases left between them. Germline loops: CDR1 MNHEY, CDR2 SMNVEV (reference sequence). CDR3 nucleotides: TGTGCCAGCAGCCCACAAGTACCTCAGCCCCAGCATTTT. Its protein is CASSPQVPQPQHF.

J is TRBJ2-1 and V is TRBV27; 13 bases match TRBD2. The CDR3 is made up of 16 amino acids. The V segment lost 6 bases and the J segment 9 bases; nucleotides outside the gene matches: 11. Germline CDR1 reads MNHEY; CDR2 reads SMNVEV (reference sequence). In DNA form, the CDR3 reads TGTGCCAGCAGACTAGCGGGAGGGTCTCACAATGGTGAGCAGTTCTTC. It specifies CASRLAGGSHNGEQFF.

The chain employs TRBV6-4 and TRBJ2-2; 9 nucleotides align to TRBD1. Germline V gene lookup returns CDR1 MRHNA and CDR2 SNTAGT. Losses at the gene ends were 5 bases for V and 2 bases for J; bases not matched to a gene: 3. There are 15 residues in the CDR3. This CDR3 reads CASSLTGGNTGELFF. CDR3 bases: TGTGCCAGCAGTCTGACAGGGGGAAACACCGGGGAGCTGTTTTTT.

This chain joins TRBV28 and TRBJ2-1; D remains unclear. The CDR3 runs to 12 residues. Trimming pared 1 base from V and 10 bases from J, leaving 8 bases between. CDR1 and CDR2 (germline): MDHEN, SYDVKM. The CDR3 coding sequence is TGTGCCAGCAGTTTATATTCCGGGGAGCAGTTCTTC. Translating gives CASSLYSGEQFF.

V is TRBV5-1 and J is TRBJ2-3; D not certain. Germline V gives CDR1 SGHRS, CDR2 YFSETQ. The CDR3 covers 16 residues. The V and J ends lost 2 bases and 2 bases respectively, with 15 bases between them. The DNA of the CDR3 is TGCGCCAGCAGCTTCTTAGTAACAGCTTCCACAGATACGCAGTATTTT. Its protein is CASSFLVTASTDTQYF.

The chain joins TRBV28 to TRBJ2-4, with D tentatively TRBD2 (6 bases). Trimming removed 1 base at V and 3 bases at J, with 13 bases between. This CDR3 is built from 16 residues. Germline V gene sequence: CDR1 MDHEN, CDR2 SYDVKM. CDR3 bases: TGTGCCAGCAGTTTATTGGGGGGTTTAGGCAAAAACATTCAGTACTTC. Translated: CASSLLGGLGKNIQYF. Filled out from reference TRBV28 and TRBJ2-4, the complete variable domain reads DVKVTQSSRYLVKRTGEKVFLECVQDMDHENMFWYRQDPGLGLRLIYFSYDVKMKEKGDIPEGYSVSREKKERFSLILESASTNQTSMYLCASSLLGGLGKNIQYFGAGTRLSVL.

On this clone: The junction departs from the called germline gene at one end, perhaps through a read error. The same CDR3 also results from other DNA sequences found in this sample. V gene TRBV7-2 combines with J gene TRBJ1-5; D gene ambiguous. Germline V CDR1 and CDR2: SGHTA, FQGNSA. The CDR3 covers 12 residues. CDR3 DNA: TGTGCTAGCAGCTTAGAGTCCCAGCCCCAGCATTTT. Translated, it gives CASSLESQPQHF.

V and J are TRBV7-9 and TRBJ2-1; TRBD2 matches 8 bases. Germline loops: CDR1 SEHNR, CDR2 FQNEAQ (reference sequence). The CDR3 runs 17 residues. The J segment lost 0 bases and the V segment lost 7 bases, leaving 11 bases of the junction unmatched. CDR3 sequence (DNA): TGTGCCAGCACCTCGGGGGGGGCAAGGAGCTCCTACAATGAGCAGTTCTTC. Protein sequence: CASTSGGARSSYNEQFF. The full variable domain, with the rest looked up from reference TRBV7-9 and TRBJ2-1, is DTGVSQNPRHKITKRGQNVTFRCDPISEHNRLYWYRQTLGQGPEFLTYFQNEAQLEKSRLLSDRFSAERPKGSFSTLEIQRTEQGDSAMYLCASTSGGARSSYNEQFFGPGTRLTVL.

In this sample, this clone turned up a few times. The CDR3 region has the DNA TGTGCCAGCAGCTCGGCAGGAGCTGGAAACACCATATATTTT. This codes for CASSSAGAGNTIYF. This chain links TRBV7-9 with TRBJ1-3; D not resolved. This CDR3 is 14 amino acids long. Germline V gene data show CDR1 as SEHNR and CDR2 as FQNEAQ (reference sequence). V was clipped by 4 bases and J by 2 bases, with 9 bases between them.

As for this clone: A junction boundary mismatches the germline segment, possibly from a read error. This specimen includes other DNA sequences encoding the same CDR3. The chain links TRBV29-1 to TRBJ1-1; tentatively, D is TRBD1 (5 bases). Germline CDR1 SQVTM, CDR2 ANQGSEA. The CDR3 length is 13 residues. The CDR3 DNA is TGCAGCGGGGGACCTCGGCTGAACACTGAGGCTTTCTTT. This encodes CSGGPRLNTEAFF.